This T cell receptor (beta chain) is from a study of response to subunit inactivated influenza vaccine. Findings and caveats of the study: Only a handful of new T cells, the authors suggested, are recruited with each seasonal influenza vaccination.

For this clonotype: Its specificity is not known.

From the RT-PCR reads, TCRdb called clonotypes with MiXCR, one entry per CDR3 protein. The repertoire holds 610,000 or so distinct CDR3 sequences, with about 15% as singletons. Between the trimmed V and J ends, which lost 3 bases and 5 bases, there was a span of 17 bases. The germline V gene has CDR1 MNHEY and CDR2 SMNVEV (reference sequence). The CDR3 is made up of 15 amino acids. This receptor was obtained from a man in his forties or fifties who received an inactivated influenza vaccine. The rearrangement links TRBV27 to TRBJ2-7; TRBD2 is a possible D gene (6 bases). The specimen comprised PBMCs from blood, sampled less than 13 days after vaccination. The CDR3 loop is CASSFMGGLNNEQYF. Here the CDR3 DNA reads TGTGCCAGCAGTTTCATGGGAGGCCTCAATAACGAGCAGTACTTC.